This T cell receptor (beta chain) appears in the sequencing data of a study of CD8 T cells in ankylosing spondylitis. The V end was cut by 5 bases, the J end by 8 bases, with 16 bases between. CDR3 length: 14 amino acids. CDR1 and CDR2 (germline): DFQATT, SNEGSKA (reference sequence). This clonotype was counted between two and nine times. Its antigen is undetermined. Findings and caveats of the study: Seemingly distinctive of ankylosing spondylitis blood was a TCR beta motif formed by eight highly homologous variants. Prior literature has documented some motif variants in synovial fluid and blood from reactive arthritis.

TCRdb ran MiXCR on the 5' RACE reads and lists one entry per CDR3 protein. This table has under 250,000 distinct CDR3 sequences, 30% to 35% appearing once. The chain is built from TRBV20-1 and TRBJ1-6, with unresolved D. Specimen: blood, either unsorted or a sorted T cell fraction (not recorded which). The receptor's source is a male donor with ankylosing spondylitis or in good health (not recorded which). This chain's CDR3 is CSAYIRERDSPLHF. CDR3 coding DNA: TGCAGTGCTTATATTCGGGAGAGGGATTCACCCCTCCACTTT.